Listed here is a single T cell receptor beta chain. The antigen is undetermined. The source of the sample is a study of blood T cells in healthy people across ages. The study's findings and limits: Aged donors had fewer naive CD4+ cells and lower diversity than long-lived donors.

The use of a sample-barcoded 5' primer and a J-beta primer mix characterized a second PCR of 7 to 11 cycles. Each of the cDNA molecules was tagged by a template-switch adaptor with 12 random nucleotides. Via MiXCR, TCRdb re-called the 5' RACE reads, giving one row per CDR3 protein. The sample records hundreds of thousands of distinct CDR3 sequences, around 50% being singletons. J lost 9 bases, V lost 0 bases, and 5 bases had no gene match. CDR1 is DFQATT and CDR2 is SNEGSKA in the germline V gene (reference sequence). The CDR3 runs to 13 residues. Every donor contributed approximately 10 milliliters of peripheral blood by blood draw.

Sequenced material: blood. This chain joins TRBV20-1 and TRBJ2-1; 7 bases map to TRBD2. The source is an elderly woman in good health. CDR3 in amino acids: CSAREVGEGEQFF. The CDR3 bases are TGCAGTGCTAGAGAGGTGGGGGAGGGTGAGCAGTTCTTC.